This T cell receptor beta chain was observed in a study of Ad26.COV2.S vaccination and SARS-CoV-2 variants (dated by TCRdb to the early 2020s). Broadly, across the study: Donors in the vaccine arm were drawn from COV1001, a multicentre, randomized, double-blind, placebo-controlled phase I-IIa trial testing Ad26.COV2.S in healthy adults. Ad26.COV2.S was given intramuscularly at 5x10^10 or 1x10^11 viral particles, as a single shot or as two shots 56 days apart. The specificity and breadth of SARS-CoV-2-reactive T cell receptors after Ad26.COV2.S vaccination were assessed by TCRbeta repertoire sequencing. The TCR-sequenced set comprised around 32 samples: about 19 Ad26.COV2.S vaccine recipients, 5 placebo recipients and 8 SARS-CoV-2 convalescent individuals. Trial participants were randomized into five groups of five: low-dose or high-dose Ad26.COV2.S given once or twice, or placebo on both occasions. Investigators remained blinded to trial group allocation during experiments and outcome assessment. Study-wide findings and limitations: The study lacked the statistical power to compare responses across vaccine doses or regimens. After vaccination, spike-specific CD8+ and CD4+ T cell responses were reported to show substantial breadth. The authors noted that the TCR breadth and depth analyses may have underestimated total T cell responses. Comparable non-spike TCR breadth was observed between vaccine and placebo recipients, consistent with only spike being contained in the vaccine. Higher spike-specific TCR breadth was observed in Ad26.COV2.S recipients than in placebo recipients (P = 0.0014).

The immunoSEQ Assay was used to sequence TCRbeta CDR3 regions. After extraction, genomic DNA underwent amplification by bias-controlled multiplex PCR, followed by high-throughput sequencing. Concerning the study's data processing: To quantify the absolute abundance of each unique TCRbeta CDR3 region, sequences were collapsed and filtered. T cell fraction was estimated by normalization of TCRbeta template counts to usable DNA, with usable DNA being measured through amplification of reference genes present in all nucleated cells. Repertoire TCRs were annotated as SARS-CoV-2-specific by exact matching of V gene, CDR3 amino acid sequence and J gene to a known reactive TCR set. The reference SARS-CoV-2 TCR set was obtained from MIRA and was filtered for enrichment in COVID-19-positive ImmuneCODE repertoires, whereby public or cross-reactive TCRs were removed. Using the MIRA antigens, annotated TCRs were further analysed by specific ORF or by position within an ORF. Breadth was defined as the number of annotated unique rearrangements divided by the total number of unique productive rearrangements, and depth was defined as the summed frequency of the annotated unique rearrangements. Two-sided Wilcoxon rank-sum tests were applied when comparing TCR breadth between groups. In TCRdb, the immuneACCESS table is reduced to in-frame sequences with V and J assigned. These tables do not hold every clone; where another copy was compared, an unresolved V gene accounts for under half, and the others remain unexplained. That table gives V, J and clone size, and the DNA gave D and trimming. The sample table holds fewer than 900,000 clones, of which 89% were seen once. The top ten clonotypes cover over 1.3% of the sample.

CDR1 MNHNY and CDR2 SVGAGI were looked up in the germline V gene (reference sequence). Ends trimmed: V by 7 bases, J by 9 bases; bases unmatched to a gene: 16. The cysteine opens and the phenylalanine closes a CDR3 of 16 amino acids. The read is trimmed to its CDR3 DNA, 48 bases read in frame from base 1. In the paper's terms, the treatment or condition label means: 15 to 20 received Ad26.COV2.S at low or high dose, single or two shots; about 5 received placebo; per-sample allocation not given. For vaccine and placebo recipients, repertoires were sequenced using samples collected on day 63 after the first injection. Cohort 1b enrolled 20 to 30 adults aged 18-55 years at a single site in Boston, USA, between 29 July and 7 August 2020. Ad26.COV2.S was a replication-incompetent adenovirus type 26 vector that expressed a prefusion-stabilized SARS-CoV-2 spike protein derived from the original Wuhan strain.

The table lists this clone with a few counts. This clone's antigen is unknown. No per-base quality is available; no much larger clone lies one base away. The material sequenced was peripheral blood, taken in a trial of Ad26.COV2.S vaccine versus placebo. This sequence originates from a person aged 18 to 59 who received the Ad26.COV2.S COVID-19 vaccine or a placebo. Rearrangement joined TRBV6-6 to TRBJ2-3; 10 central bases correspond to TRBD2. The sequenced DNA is TGTGCCAGCACCCCCCGGGCTAGCGGGAGTTTAGGCACGCAGTATTTT. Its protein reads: CASTPRASGSLGTQYF.